This TCR beta chain is from a study of CD8 T cells in ankylosing spondylitis. Study-wide results and limits: One TCR beta motif, made up of roughly eight highly homologous variants, appeared characteristic of ankylosing spondylitis blood.

Quantitative 5'-RACE with molecular barcodes generated TCR beta libraries. TCRdb reprocessed the 5' RACE reads via MiXCR and lists one record per CDR3 protein. The sample has a few hundred thousand distinct CDR3 sequences; approximately 20% are singletons. The germline V gene encodes CDR1 SGHRS and CDR2 YFSETQ. The CDR3 is 14 amino acids. The trim removed 6 bases at V and 2 bases at J, leaving 3 bases unmatched. This clonotype was recorded a few times. No antigen is known for it. This receptor was obtained from a male donor with ankylosing spondylitis or in good health (not recorded which). The chain uses TRBV5-1 and TRBJ2-7, with 12 bases identical to TRBD2. The sequenced sample was blood, either unsorted or a sorted T cell fraction (not recorded which). CDR3 loop: CASTWTSGTYEQYF. CDR3 in DNA: TGCGCCAGCACATGGACTAGCGGGACCTACGAGCAGTACTTC. Using reference TRBV5-1 and TRBJ2-7 for the parts outside the CDR3, the full variable domain is KAGVTQTPRYLIKTRGQQVTLSCSPISGHRSVSWYQQTPGQGLQFLFEYFSETQRNKGNFPGRFSGRQFSNSRSEMNVSTLELGDSALYLCASTWTSGTYEQYFGPGTRLTVT.